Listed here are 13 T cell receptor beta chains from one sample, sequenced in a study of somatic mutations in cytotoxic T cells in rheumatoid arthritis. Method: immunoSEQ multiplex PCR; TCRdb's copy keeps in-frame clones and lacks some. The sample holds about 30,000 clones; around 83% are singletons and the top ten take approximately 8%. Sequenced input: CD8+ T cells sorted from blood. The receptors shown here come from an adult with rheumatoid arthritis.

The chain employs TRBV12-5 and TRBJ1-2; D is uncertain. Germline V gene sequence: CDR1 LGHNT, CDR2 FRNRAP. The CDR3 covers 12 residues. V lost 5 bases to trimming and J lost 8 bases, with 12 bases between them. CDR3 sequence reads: CASGGVGLGYTF. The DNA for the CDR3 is TGTGCTAGTGGTGGGGTAGGGTTGGGCTACACCTTC.

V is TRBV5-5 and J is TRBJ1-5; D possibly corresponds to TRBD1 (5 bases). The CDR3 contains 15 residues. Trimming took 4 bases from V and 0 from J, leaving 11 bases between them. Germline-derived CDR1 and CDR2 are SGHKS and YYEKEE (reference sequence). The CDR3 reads CASSPRDHSNQPQHF. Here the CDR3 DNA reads TGTGCCAGCAGCCCTAGGGACCATAGCAATCAGCCCCAGCATTTT.

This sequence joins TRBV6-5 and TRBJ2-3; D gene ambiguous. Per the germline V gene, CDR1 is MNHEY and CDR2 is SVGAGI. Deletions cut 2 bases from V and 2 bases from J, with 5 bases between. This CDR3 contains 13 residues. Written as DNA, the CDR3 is TGTGCCAGCAGTTACAGAAACACAGATACGCAGTATTTT. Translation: CASSYRNTDTQYF.

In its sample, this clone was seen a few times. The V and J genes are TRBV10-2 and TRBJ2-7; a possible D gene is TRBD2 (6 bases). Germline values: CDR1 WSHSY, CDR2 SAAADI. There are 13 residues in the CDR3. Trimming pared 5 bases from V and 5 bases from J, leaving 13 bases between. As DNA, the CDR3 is TGCGCCAGCAGTCTTCGGGAGTTCGACGAGCAGTACTTC. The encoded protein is CASSLREFDEQYF.

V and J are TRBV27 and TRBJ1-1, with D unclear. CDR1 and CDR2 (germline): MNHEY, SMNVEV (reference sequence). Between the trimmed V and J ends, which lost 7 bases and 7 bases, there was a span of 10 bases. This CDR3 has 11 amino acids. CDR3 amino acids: CASKAGIEAFF. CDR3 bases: TGTGCCAGCAAAGCGGGGATTGAAGCTTTCTTT.

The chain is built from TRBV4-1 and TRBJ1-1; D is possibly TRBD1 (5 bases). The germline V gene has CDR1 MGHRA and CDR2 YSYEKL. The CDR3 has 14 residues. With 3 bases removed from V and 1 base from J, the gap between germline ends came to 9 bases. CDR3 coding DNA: TGCGCCAGCAGCCAGGGACGGCAGAACACTGAAGCTTTCTTT. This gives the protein CASSQGRQNTEAFF.

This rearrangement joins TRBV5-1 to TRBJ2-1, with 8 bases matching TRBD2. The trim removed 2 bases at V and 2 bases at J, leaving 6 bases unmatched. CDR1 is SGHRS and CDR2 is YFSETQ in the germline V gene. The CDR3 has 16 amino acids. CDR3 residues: CASSLTGGKTYNEQFF. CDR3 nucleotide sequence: TGCGCCAGCAGCTTAACGGGGGGGAAAACCTACAATGAGCAGTTCTTC.

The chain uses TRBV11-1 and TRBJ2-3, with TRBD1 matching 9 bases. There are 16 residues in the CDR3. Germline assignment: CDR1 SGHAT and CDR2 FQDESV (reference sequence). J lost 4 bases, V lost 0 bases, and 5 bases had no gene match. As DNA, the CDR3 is TGTGCCAGCAGCTTAGCCGGGACAGGGATTCCAGATACGCAGTATTTT. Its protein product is CASSLAGTGIPDTQYF. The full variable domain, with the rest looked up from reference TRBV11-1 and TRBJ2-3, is EAEVAQSPRYKITEKSQAVAFWCDPISGHATLYWYRQILGQGPELLVQFQDESVVDDSQLPKDRFSAERLKGVDSTLKIQPAELGDSAMYLCASSLAGTGIPDTQYFGPGTRLTVL.

The CDR3 here is CASGYTSDRVDQPQHF. CDR3 DNA sequence: TGTGCTAGTGGCTATACCTCCGACAGGGTGGATCAGCCCCAGCATTTT. The rearrangement joins TRBV12-5 to TRBJ1-5; 7 bases are a match to TRBD1. Trimming took 6 bases from V and 5 from J; bases not matched to a gene: 13. In germline, CDR1 is LGHNT, CDR2 FRNRAP. This CDR3 spans 16 amino acids.

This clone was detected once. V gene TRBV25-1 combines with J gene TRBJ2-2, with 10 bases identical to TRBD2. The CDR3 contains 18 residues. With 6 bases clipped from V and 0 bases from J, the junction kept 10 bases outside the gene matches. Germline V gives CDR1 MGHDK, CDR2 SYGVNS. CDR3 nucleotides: TGTGCCAGCAGGGGCCTAGCGGGGGAGTTCGCGAACACCGGGGAGCTGTTTTTT. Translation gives CASRGLAGEFANTGELFF.

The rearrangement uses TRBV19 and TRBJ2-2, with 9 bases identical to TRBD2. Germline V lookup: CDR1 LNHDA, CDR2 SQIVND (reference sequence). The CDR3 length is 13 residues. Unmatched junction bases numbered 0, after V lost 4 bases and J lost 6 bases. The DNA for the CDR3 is TGTGCCAGTAGTACTAGCGGGGCCGGGGAGCTGTTTTTT. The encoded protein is CASSTSGAGELFF.

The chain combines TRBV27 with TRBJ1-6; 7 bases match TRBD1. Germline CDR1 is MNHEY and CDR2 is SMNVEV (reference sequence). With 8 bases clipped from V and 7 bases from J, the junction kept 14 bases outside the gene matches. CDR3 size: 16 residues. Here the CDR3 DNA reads TGTGCCAGCCGTTATAGAAACAGGGGATGGAATTCACCCCTCCACTTT. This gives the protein CASRYRNRGWNSPLHF.

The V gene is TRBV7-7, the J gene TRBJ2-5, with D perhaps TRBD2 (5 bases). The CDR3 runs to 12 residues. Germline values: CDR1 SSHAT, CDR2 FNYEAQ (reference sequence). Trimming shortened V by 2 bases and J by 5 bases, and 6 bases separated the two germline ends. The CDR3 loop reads CASSLRGETQYF. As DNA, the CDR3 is TGTGCCAGCAGCTTAAGAGGGGAGACCCAGTACTTC.